This T cell receptor (beta chain) was recovered during a study of vaccination effects on CD4 cells after COVID-19. On the study more broadly: Two doses of BNT162b2 or mRNA-1273 vaccine were administered to participants.

Following culture for more than 9 days, CD4+ T cells were isolated. Half the medium was replaced with IL-2 medium on days 3 and 7. Only in-frame clones appear in the TCRdb table, and some are missing; sequencing was by immunoSEQ multiplex PCR. This table has roughly 68,000 clones, 72% appearing once. This clone was picked up a small number of times. Its antigen is not identified. This sequence originates from a human donor who had a prior SARS-CoV-2 infection. The material was CD4+ T cells from PBMCs cultured without peptide, obtained before COVID-19 vaccination.

The CDR3 is CASFLRGARDTQYF. For the CDR3, the DNA is TGTGCCAGCTTCCTGCGGGGGGCTCGGGATACGCAGTATTTT. This chain connects TRBV11-2 to TRBJ2-3; TRBD2 agrees at 8 bases. Unmatched junction bases numbered 10, after V lost 8 bases and J lost 6 bases. This CDR3 is 14 amino acids long. Germline V gene data show CDR1 as SGHAT and CDR2 as FQNNGV. Using reference TRBV11-2 and TRBJ2-3 for the parts outside the CDR3, the full variable domain is EAGVAQSPRYKIIEKRQSVAFWCNPISGHATLYWYQQILGQGPKLLIQFQNNGVVDDSQLPKDRFSAERLKGVDSTLKIQPAKLEDSAVYLCASFLRGARDTQYFGPGTRLTVL.